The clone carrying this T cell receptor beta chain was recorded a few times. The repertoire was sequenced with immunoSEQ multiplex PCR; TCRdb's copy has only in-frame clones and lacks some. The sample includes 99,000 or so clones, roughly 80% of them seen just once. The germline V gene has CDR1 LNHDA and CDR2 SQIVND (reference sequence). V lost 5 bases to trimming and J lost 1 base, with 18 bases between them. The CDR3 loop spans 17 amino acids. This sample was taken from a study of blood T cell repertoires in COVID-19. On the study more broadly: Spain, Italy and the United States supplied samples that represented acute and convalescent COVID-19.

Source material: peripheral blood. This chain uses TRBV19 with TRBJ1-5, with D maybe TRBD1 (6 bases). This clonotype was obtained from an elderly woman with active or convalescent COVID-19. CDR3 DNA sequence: TGTGCCAGTAGTTTTTCAGCCCGGGACATGAGCAATCAGCCCCAGCATTTT. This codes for CASSFSARDMSNQPQHF.